The sequence of this TCR beta chain was determined in a study of blood T cell repertoires in COVID-19. The repertoire was sequenced with immunoSEQ multiplex PCR; TCRdb's copy has only in-frame clones and lacks some. The sample comprises under 200,000 clones, roughly 84% of which are singletons, and roughly 7% rests with the top ten. V shed 2 bases, J shed 2 bases, and the junction held 3 bases outside the gene matches. The CDR3 contains 16 residues. Germline loops: CDR1 MNHEY, CDR2 SVGAGI. This TCR came from a woman in her fifties or sixties who had recovered from COVID-19. The rearrangement uses TRBV6-5 and TRBJ1-6; 7 positions match TRBD1. Specimen: PBMCs or T cells enriched from blood (not recorded which). DNA for the CDR3: TGTGCCAGCAGTTACGAGGGGGCAACCTATAATTCACCCCTCCACTTT. This gives the protein CASSYEGATYNSPLHF.